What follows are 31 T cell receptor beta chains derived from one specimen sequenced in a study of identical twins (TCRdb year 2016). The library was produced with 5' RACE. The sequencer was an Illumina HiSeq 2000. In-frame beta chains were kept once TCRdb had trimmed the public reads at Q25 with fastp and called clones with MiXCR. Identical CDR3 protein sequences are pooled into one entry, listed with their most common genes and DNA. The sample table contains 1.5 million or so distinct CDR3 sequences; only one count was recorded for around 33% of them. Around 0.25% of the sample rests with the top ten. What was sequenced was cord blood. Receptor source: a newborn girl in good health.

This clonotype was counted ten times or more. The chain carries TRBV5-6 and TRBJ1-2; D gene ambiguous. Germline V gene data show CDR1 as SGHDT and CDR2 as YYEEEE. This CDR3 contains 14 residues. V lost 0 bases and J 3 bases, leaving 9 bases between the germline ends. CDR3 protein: CASSLEGRDYGYTF. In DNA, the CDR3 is TGTGCCAGCAGCTTGGAAGGGAGAGACTATGGCTACACCTTC. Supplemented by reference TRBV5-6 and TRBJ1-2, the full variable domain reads DAGVTQSPTHLIKTRGQQVTLRCSPKSGHDTVSWYQQALGQGPQFIFQYYEEEERQRGNFPDRFSGHQFPNYSSELNVNALLLGDSALYLCASSLEGRDYGYTFGSGTRLTVV.

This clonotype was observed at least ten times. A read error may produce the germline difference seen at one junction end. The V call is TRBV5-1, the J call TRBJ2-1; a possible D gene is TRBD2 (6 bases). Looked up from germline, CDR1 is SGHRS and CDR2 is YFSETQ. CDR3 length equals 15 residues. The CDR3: CASSLGRGTYNEQFF. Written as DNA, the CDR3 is TGTGCCAGCAGCTTAGGGCGAGGGACTTACAATGAGCAGTTCTTC.

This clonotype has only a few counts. As DNA, the CDR3 is TGTGCCAGCAGTCTCAGACAGGGGCATATCTATGGCTACACCTTC. It is translated as CASSLRQGHIYGYTF. The rearrangement joins TRBV12-3 or TRBV12-4 to TRBJ1-2; 8 bases match TRBD1. The CDR3 totals 15 residues. The V and J ends lost 5 bases and 4 bases, in that order; junction bases with no gene match: 9.

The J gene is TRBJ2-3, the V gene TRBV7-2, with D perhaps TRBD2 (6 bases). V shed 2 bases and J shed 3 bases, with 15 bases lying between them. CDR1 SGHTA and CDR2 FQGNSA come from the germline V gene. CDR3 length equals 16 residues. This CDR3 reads CASSLRTTLGTDTQYF. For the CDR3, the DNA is TGTGCCAGCAGCTTACGGACTACCCTTGGGACAGATACGCAGTATTTT.

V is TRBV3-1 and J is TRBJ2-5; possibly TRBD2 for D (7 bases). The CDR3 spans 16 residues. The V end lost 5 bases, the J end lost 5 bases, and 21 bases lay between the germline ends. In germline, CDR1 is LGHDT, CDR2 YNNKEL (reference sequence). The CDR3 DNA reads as TGTGCCAGCAGCGAAACGTCCGGGGGGCGAGGGGAGACCCAGTACTTC. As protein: CASSETSGGRGETQYF.

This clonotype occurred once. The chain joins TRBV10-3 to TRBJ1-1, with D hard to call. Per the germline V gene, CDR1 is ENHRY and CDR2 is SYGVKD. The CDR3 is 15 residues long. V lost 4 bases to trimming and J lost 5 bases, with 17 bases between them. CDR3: CAISGARDLGTEAFF. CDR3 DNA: TGTGCCATCAGTGGAGCCCGAGACCTGGGGACTGAAGCTTTCTTT.

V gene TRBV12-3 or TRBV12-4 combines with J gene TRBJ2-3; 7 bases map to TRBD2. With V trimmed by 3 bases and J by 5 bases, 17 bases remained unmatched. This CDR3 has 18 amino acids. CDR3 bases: TGTGCCAGCAGTTTTTCTTACTCGGCGGGAGCGTATATAGATACGCAGTATTTT. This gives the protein CASSFSYSAGAYIDTQYF.

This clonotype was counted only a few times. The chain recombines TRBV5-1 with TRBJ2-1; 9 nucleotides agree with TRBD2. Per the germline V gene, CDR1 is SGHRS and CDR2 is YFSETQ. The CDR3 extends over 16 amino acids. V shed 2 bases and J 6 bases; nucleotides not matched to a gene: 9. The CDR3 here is CASSLTSGHYPNEQFF. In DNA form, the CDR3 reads TGCGCCAGCAGCTTAACTAGCGGGCATTATCCCAATGAGCAGTTCTTC.

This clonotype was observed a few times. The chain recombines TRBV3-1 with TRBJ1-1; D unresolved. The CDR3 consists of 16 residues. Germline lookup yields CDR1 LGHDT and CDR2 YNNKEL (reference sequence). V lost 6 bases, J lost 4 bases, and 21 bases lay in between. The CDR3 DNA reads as TGTGCCAGCAGTTCAACGTGGCGGCGGGGTAGCACTGAAGCTTTCTTT. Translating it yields CASSSTWRRGSTEAFF.

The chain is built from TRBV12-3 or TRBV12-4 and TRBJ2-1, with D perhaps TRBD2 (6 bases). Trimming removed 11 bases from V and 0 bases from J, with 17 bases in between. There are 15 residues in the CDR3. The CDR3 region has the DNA TGTGCCGGCAACCGAGCGGGTGCCTCCTACAATGAGCAGTTCTTC. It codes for CAGNRAGASYNEQFF.

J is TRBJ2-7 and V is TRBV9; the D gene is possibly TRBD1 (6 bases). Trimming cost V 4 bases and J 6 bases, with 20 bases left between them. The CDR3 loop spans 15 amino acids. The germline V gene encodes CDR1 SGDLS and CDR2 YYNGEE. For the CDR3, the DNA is TGTGCCAGCAGCCCCCAGACAGGCCTCCCGGGCGAGCAGTACTTC. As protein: CASSPQTGLPGEQYF.

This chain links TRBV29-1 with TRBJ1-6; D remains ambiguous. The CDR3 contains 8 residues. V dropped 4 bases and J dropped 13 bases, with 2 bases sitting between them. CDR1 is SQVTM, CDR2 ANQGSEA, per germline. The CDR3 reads CSVGPLHF. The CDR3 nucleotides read TGCAGCGTTGGGCCCCTCCACTTT.

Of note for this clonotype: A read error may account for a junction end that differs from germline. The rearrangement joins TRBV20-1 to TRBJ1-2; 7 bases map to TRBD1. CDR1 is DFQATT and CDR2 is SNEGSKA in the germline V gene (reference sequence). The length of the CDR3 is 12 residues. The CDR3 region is CQGTGDDYGHTF. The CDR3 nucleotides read TGCCAAGGAACAGGGGACGACTATGGCCACACCTTC.

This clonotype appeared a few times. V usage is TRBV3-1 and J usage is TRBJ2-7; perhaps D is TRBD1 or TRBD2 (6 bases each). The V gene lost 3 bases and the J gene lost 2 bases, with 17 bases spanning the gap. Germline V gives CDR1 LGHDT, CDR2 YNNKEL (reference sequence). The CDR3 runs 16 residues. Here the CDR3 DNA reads TGTGCCAGCAGCCATGGGGGGCAGCTACCCCCCTACGAGCAGTACTTC. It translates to CASSHGGQLPPYEQYF.

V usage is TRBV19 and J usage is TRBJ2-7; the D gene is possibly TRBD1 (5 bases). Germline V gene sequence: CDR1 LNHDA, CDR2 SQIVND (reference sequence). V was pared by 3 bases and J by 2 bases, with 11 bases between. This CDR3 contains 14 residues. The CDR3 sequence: CASSMRQGTYEQYF. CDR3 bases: TGTGCCAGTAGTATGAGGCAGGGAACCTACGAGCAGTACTTC.

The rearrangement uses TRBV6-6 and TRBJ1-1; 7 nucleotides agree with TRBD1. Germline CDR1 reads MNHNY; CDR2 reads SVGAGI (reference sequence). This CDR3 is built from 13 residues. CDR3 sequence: CVSSRTGNTEAFF. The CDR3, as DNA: TGTGTCTCGAGTAGGACAGGGAACACTGAAGCTTTCTTT.

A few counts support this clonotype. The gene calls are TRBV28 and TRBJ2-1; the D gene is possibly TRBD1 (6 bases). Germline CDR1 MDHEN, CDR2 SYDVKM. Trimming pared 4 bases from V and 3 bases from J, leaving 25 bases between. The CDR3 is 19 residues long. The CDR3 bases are TGTGCCAGCAGTTACACAGTGGGGGCTCGTCCTGTTTTCTACAATGAGCAGTTCTTC. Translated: CASSYTVGARPVFYNEQFF.

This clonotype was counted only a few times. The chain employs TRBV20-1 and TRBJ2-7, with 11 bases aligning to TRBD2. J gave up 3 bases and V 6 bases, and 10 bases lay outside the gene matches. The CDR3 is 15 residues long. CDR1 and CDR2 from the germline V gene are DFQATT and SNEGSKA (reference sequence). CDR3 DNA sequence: TGCAGTGCCTCCCACGGGACTAGCGGTTACTACGAGCAGTACTTC. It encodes CSASHGTSGYYEQYF.

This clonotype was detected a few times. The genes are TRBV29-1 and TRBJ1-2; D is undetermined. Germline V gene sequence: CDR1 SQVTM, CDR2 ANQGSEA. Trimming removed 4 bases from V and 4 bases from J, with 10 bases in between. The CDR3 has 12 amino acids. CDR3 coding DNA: TGCAGCGTTGGTAGGGCCAGCTATGGCTACACCTTC. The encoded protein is CSVGRASYGYTF. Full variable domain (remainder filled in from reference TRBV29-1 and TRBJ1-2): SAVISQKPSRDICQRGTSLTIQCQVDSQVTMMFWYRQQPGQSLTLIATANQGSEATYESGFVIDKFPISRPNLTFSTLTVSNMSPEDSSIYLCSVGRASYGYTFGSGTRLTVV.

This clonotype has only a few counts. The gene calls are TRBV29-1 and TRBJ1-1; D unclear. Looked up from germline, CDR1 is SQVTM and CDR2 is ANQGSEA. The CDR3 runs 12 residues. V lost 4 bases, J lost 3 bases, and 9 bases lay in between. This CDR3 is CSVVSQDTEAFF. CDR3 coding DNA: TGCAGCGTTGTATCGCAGGACACTGAAGCTTTCTTT.

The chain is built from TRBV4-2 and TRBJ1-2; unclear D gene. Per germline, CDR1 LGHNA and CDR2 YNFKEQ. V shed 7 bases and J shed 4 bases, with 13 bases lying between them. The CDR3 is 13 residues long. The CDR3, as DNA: TGTGCCAGCACTCCGGAAGACCGCTATGGCTACACCTTC. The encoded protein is CASTPEDRYGYTF.

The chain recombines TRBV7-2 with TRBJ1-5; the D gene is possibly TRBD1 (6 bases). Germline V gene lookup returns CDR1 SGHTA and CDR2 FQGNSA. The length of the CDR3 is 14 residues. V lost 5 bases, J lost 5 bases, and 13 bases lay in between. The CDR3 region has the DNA TGTGCCAGCAGCAACAGGGTCGGAGATCAGCCCCAGCATTTT. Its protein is CASSNRVGDQPQHF.

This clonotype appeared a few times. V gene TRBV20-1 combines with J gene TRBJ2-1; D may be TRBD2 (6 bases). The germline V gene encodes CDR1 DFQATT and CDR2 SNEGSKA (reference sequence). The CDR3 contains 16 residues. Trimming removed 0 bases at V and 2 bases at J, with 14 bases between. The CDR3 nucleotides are TGCAGTGCTAGAGATCCCGCGGCGGGGCCCTACAATGAGCAGTTCTTC. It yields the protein CSARDPAAGPYNEQFF.

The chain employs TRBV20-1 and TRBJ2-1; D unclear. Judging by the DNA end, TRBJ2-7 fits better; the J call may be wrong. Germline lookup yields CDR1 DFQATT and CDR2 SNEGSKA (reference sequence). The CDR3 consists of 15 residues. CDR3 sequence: CSASTIGRHNNEQYF. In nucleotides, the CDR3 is TGCAGTGCTAGTACCATCGGACGGCATAACAATGAGCAGTACTTC.

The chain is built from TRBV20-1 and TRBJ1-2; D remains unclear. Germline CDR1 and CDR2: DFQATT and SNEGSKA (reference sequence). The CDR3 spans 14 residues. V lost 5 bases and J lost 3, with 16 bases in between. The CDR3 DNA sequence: TGCAGTGCTCGGGAGGTCCTTGGGTACTATGGCTACACCTTC. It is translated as CSAREVLGYYGYTF.

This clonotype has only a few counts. The CDR3 sequence is CAISGLLGQGNTEAFF. CDR3 nucleotides: TGTGCCATCAGTGGGCTTTTGGGACAGGGTAACACTGAAGCTTTCTTT. The rearrangement links TRBV10-3 to TRBJ1-1, with TRBD1 identical over 9 bases. The CDR3 runs 16 residues. Germline V lookup: CDR1 ENHRY, CDR2 SYGVKD. V lost 4 bases, J lost 2 bases, and 8 bases stayed unmatched.

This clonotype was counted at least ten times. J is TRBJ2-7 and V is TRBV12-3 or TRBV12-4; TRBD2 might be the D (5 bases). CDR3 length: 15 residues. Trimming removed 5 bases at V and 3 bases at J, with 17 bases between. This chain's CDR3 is CASSHPQSGNYEQYF. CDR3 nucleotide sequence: TGTGCCAGCAGTCACCCCCAGAGCGGAAACTACGAGCAGTACTTC.

DNA of the CDR3: TGTGCCAGCAGGCCCTGGACAGGCGATACCTACGAGCAGTACTTC. This gives the protein CASRPWTGDTYEQYF. This chain connects TRBV27 to TRBJ2-7; TRBD1 aligns across 7 bases. CDR1 MNHEY and CDR2 SMNVEV come from the germline V gene (reference sequence). The CDR3 covers 15 residues. V shed 6 bases and J 2 bases; nucleotides not matched to a gene: 10.

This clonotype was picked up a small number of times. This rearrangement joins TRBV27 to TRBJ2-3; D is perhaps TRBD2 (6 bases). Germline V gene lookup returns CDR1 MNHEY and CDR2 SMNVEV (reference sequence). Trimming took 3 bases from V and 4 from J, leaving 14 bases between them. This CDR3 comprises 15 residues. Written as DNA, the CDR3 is TGTGCCAGCAGTTTGGTGGTAGCGGACCCAGATACGCAGTATTTT. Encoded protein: CASSLVVADPDTQYF.

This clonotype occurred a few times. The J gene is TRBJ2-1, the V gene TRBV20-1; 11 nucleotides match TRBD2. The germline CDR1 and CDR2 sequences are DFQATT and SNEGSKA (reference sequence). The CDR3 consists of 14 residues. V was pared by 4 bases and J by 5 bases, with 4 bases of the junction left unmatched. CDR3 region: CSANLLAGDNEQFF. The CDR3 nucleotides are TGCAGTGCTAACCTACTAGCGGGAGACAATGAGCAGTTCTTC.

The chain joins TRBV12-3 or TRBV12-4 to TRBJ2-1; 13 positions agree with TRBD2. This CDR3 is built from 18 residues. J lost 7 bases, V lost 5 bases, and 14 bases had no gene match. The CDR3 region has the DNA TGTGCCAGCAGTACTGGGACTAGCGGGAAGGTTGGGTGGAATGAGCAGTTCTTC. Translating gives CASSTGTSGKVGWNEQFF.